The clone carrying this T cell receptor (beta chain) occurred a few times. The protocol was immunoSEQ multiplex PCR, while the TCRdb copy is restricted to in-frame clones and leaves out a portion. The data show some 73,000 clones, around 77% seen once. Trimming at V came to 2 bases and at J to 6 bases, leaving 5 bases not matched to a gene. Germline CDR1 reads GTSNPN; CDR2 reads SVGIG (reference sequence). The CDR3 extends over 16 amino acids. These data come from a study of blood T cell repertoires in COVID-19. The receptor was derived from a man between 65 and 85 years old with COVID-19, enrolled during active disease. The chain has TRBV30 and TRBJ2-2, with TRBD2 matching over 14 bases. The sequenced material came from peripheral blood. The CDR3 DNA follows: TGTGCCTGGAGTAGGGGGACTAGCGGGAGCGCCGGGGAGCTGTTTTTT. Protein product: CAWSRGTSGSAGELFF.